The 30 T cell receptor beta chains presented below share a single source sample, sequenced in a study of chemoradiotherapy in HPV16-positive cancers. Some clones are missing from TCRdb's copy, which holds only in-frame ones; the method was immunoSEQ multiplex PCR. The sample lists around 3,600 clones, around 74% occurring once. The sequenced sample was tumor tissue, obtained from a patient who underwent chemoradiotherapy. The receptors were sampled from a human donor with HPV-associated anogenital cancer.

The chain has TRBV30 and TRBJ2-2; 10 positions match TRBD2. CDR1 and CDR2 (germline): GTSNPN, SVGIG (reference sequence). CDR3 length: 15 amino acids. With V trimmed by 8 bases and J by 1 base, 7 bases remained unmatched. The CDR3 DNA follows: TGTGCCACCGATCTAGCGGGGGAGAACACCGGGGAGCTGTTTTTT. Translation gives CATDLAGENTGELFF.

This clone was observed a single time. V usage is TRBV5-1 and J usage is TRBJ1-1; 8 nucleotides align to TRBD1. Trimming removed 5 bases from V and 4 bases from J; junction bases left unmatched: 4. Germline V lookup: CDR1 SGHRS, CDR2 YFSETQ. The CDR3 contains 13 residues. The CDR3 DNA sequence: TGCGCCAGCAGAGTCACAGGGGGCACTGAAGCTTTCTTT. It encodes CASRVTGGTEAFF.

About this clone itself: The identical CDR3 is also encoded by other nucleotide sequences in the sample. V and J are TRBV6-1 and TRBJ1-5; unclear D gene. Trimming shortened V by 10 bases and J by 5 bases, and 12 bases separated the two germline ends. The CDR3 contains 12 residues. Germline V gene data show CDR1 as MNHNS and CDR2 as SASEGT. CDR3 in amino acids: CATRVGDQPQHF. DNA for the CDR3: TGTGCCACCCGGGTAGGCGATCAGCCCCAGCATTTT.

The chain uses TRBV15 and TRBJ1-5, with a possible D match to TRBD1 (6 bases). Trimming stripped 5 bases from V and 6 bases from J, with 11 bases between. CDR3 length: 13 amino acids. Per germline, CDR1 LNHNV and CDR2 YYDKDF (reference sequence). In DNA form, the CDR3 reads TGTGCCACCAGCCCTCAGGGGATTCAGCCCCAGCATTTT. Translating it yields CATSPQGIQPQHF.

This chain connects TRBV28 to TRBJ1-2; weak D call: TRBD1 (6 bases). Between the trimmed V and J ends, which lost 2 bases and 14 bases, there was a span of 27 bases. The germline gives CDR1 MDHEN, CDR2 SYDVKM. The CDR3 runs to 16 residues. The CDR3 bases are TGTGCCAGCAGTTTAACCTCCGGGGGGGCCTCCCATGTTCGGACCTTC. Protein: CASSLTSGGASHVRTF.

CDR3 in DNA: TGTGCCAGCAGTTTATACGGCGGGGGAAGCAATCAGCCCCAGCATTTT. The encoded protein is CASSLYGGGSNQPQHF. The rearrangement links TRBV28 to TRBJ1-5, with D perhaps TRBD1 (5 bases). The length of the CDR3 is 16 residues. Trimming removed 1 base from V and 1 base from J, with 11 bases in between. Germline V gives CDR1 MDHEN, CDR2 SYDVKM.

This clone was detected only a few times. CDR3 protein: CASSYTGTGLYEQYF. The CDR3 coding sequence is TGTGCCAGCAGTTATACCGGGACAGGTTTATACGAGCAGTACTTC. The rearrangement joins TRBV27 to TRBJ2-7, with 8 bases fitting TRBD1. The V and J ends lost 4 bases and 4 bases, in that order; junction bases with no gene match: 9. In germline, CDR1 is MNHEY, CDR2 SMNVEV (reference sequence). The CDR3 spans 15 residues.

The CDR3 spells CASSLGTVNYGYTF. In DNA, the CDR3 is TGTGCCAGCAGCTTGGGGACGGTTAACTATGGCTACACCTTC. The chain has TRBV7-2 and TRBJ1-2; possible D gene TRBD1, 5 bases. V lost 3 bases and J 1 base, leaving 9 bases between the germline ends. From germline, CDR1 is SGHTA and CDR2 FQGNSA. CDR3 length: 14 residues.

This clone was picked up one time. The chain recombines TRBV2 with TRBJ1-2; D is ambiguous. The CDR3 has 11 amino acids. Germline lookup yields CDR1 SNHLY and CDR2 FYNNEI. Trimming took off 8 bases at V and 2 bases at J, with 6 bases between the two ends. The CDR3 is CASETNYGYTF. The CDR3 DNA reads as TGTGCCAGCGAGACGAACTATGGCTACACCTTC. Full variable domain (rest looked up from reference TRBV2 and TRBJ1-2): EPEVTQTPSHQVTQMGQEVILRCVPISNHLYFYWYRQILGQKVEFLVSFYNNEISEKSEIFDDQFSVERPDGSNFTLKIRSTKLEDSAMYFCASETNYGYTFGSGTRLTVV.

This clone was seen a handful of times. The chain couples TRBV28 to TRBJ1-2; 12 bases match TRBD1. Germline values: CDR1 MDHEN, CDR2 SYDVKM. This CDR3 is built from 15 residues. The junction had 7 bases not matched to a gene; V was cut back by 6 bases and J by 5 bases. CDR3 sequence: CASRRDRGRGYGYTF. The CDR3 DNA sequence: TGTGCCAGCAGGAGGGACAGGGGGCGCGGGTATGGCTACACCTTC.

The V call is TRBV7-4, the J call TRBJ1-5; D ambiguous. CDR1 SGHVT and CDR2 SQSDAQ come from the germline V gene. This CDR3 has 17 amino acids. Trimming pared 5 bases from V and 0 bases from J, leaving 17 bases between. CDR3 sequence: CASSQGSDVHSNQPQHF. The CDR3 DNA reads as TGTGCCAGCAGCCAAGGGTCGGACGTCCATAGCAATCAGCCCCAGCATTTT.

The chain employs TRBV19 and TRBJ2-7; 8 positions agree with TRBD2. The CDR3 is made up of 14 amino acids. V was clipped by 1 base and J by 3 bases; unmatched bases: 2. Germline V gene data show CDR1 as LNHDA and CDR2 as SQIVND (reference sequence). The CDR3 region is CASSIAGGGYEQYF. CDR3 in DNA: TGTGCCAGTAGTATAGCGGGAGGGGGCTACGAGCAGTACTTC.

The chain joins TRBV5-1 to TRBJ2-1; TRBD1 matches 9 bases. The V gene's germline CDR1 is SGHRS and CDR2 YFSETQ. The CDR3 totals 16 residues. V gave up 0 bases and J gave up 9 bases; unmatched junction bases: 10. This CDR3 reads CASSLAPGQGSPEQFF. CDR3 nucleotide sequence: TGCGCCAGCAGCTTGGCCCCGGGACAGGGCTCACCTGAGCAGTTCTTC.

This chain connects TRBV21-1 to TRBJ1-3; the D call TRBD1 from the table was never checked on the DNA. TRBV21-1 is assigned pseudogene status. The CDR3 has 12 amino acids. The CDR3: CASRRHGNTIYF. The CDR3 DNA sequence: TGTGCCAGCAGGCGACACGGAAACACCATATATTTT.

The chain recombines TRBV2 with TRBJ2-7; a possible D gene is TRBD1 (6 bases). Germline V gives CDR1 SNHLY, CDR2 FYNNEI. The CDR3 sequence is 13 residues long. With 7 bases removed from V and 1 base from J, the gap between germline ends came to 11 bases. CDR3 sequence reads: CASTGANSYEQYF. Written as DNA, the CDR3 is TGTGCCAGCACAGGGGCGAATTCCTACGAGCAGTACTTC.

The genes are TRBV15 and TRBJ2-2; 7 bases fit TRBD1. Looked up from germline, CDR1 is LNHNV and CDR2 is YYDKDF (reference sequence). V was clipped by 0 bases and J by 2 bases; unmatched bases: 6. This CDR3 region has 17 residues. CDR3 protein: CATSRDTGVANTGELFF. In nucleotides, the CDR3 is TGTGCCACCAGCAGAGATACAGGGGTTGCAAACACCGGGGAGCTGTTTTTT.

This chain's CDR3 is CASRTTGSQAEAFF. The CDR3 nucleotides are TGTGCCAGCAGGACCACGGGGAGTCAGGCTGAAGCTTTCTTT. J is TRBJ1-1 and V is TRBV5-4; D is unresolved. V lost 5 bases to trimming and J lost 6 bases, with 17 bases between them. Germline V gene data show CDR1 as SGHNT and CDR2 as YYREEE (reference sequence). The CDR3 extends over 14 amino acids.

The CDR3 coding sequence is TGTGCCAGCGCCCTGGGGGCGCGTGAGCAGTTCTTC. Translated, it gives CASALGAREQFF. The chain uses TRBV25-1 and TRBJ2-1, with a tentative D call TRBD1 (6 bases). This CDR3 contains 12 residues. V lost 8 bases and J lost 9, with 14 bases in between. Germline V CDR1 and CDR2: MGHDK, SYGVNS.

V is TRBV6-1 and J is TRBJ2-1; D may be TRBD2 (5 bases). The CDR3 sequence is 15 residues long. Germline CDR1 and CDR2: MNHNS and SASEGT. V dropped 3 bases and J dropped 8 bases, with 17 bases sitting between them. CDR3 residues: CASSEPPASEDEQFF. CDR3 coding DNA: TGTGCCAGCAGTGAGCCCCCGGCTTCGGAGGATGAGCAGTTCTTC.

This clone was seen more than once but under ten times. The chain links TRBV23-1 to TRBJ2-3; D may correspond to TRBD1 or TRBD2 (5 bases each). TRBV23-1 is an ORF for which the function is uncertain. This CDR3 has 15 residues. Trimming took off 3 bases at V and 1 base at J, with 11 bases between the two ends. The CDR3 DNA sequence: TGCGCCAGCAGTCAGCGCCGGGACGGCACAGATACGCAGTATTTT. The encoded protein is CASSQRRDGTDTQYF.

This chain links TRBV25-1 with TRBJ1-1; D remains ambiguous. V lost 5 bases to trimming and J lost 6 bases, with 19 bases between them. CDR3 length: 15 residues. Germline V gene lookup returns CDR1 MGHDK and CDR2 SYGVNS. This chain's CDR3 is CASSRPDGGISEAFF. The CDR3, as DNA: TGTGCCAGCAGTAGGCCCGATGGTGGGATCTCTGAAGCTTTCTTT.

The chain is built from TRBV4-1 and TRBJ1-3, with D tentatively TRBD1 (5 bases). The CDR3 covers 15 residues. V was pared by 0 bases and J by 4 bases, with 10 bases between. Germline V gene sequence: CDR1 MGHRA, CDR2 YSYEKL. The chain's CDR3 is CASSQERRAGNTIYF. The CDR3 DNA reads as TGCGCCAGCAGCCAAGAGCGCAGGGCCGGAAACACCATATATTTT.

The CDR3, as DNA: TGTGCCTGGAGTACACTAGGGACGATAAATGAGCAGTTCTTC. It yields the protein CAWSTLGTINEQFF. The genes are TRBV30 and TRBJ2-1; possibly TRBD1 or TRBD2 for D (5 bases each). CDR3 length: 14 residues. V shed 2 bases and J shed 7 bases, with 15 bases lying between them. CDR1 and CDR2 (germline): GTSNPN, SVGIG (reference sequence).

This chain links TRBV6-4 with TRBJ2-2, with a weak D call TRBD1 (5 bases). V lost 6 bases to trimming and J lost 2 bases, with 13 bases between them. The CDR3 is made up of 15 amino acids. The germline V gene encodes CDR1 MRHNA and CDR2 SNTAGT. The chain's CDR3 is CASSRQSSNTGELFF. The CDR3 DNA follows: TGTGCCAGCAGCCGACAGAGTTCCAACACCGGGGAGCTGTTTTTT.

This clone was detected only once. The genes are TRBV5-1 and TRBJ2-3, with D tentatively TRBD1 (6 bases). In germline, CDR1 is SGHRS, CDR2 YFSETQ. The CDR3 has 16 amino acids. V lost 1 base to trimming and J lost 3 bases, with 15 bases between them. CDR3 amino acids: CASSLYLGAQTDTQYF. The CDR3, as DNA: TGCGCCAGCAGCTTGTATCTGGGGGCGCAGACAGATACGCAGTATTTT.

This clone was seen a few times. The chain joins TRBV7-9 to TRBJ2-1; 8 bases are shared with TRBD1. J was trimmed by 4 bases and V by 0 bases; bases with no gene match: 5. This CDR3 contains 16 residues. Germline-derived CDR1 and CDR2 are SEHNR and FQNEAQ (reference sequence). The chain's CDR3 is CASSLARTGSYNEQFF. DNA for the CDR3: TGTGCCAGCAGCTTAGCCCGGACAGGGAGTTACAATGAGCAGTTCTTC. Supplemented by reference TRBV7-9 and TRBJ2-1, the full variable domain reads DTGVSQNPRHKITKRGQNVTFRCDPISEHNRLYWYRQTLGQGPEFLTYFQNEAQLEKSRLLSDRFSAERPKGSFSTLEIQRTEQGDSAMYLCASSLARTGSYNEQFFGPGTRLTVL.

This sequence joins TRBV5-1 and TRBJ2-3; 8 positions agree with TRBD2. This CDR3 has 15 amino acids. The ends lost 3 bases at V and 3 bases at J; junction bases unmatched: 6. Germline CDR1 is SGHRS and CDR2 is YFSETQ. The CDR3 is CASSYSAGETDTQYF. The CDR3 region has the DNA TGCGCCAGCAGCTACTCAGCGGGAGAAACAGATACGCAGTATTTT.

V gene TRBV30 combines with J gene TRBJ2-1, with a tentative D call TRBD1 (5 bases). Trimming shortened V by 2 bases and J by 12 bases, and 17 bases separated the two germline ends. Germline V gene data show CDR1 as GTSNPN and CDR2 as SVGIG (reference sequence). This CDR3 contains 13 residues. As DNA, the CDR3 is TGTGCCTGGAGTCCCTCTCTAGGGGTTACGCAGTTCTTC. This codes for CAWSPSLGVTQFF.

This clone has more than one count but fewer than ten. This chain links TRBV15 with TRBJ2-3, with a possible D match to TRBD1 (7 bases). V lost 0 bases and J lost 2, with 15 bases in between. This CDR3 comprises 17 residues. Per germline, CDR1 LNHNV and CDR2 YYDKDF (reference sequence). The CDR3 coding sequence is TGTGCCACCAGCAGAGAGGGGGCAGGGGGGTTCACAGATACGCAGTATTTT. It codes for CATSREGAGGFTDTQYF.

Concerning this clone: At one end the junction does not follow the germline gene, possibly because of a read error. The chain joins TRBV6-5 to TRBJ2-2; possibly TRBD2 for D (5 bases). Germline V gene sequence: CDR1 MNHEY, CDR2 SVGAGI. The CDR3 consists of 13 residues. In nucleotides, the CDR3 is TGTGCCAGCAGTTACTCCGAACACCGGGGAGCTGTTTTT. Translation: CASSYSEHRGAVF.